The 20 T cell receptor beta chains below all came from one sample that was sequenced in a study of OX40 agonist ivuxolimab in advanced cancers. Clones were read by immunoSEQ multiplex PCR, and TCRdb kept only the in-frame ones, dropping some. The sample lists tens of thousands of clones; 85% to 90% were seen once. This specimen consisted of CD4+ or CD8+ T cells sorted from blood, obtained in a trial of the OX40 agonist ivuxolimab. These receptor sequences come from an adult with an advanced solid tumor such as melanoma, head and neck, liver or kidney cancer.

The genes are TRBV6-1 and TRBJ2-2, with 7 positions matching TRBD1. CDR3 length: 12 amino acids. Germline V gene sequence: CDR1 MNHNS, CDR2 SASEGT. J was trimmed by 9 bases and V by 4 bases; bases with no gene match: 2. The CDR3 nucleotides read TGTGCCAGCAGTGGACAGGGCAGGGAGCTGTTTTTT. Amino acids: CASSGQGRELFF.

The chain's CDR3 is CASSIARQGADTQYF. For the CDR3, the DNA is TGTGCCAGCAGTATAGCTCGACAGGGAGCAGATACGCAGTATTTT. V gene TRBV2 combines with J gene TRBJ2-3, with 7 bases that match TRBD1. Losses at the gene ends were 5 bases for V and 4 bases for J; bases not matched to a gene: 9. Germline V lookup: CDR1 SNHLY, CDR2 FYNNEI. CDR3 length equals 15 residues. Based on the CDR3 plus reference TRBV2 and TRBJ2-3, the full variable domain is EPEVTQTPSHQVTQMGQEVILRCVPISNHLYFYWYRQILGQKVEFLVSFYNNEISEKSEIFDDQFSVERPDGSNFTLKIRSTKLEDSAMYFCASSIARQGADTQYFGPGTRLTVL.

The chain couples TRBV2 to TRBJ2-1; D is unclear. The CDR3 length is 12 residues. Germline-derived CDR1 and CDR2 are SNHLY and FYNNEI. Trimming removed 3 bases from V and 5 bases from J, with 5 bases in between. CDR3 DNA sequence: TGTGCCAGCAGTGATAGGAACAATGAGCAGTTCTTC. It encodes CASSDRNNEQFF. Combining the CDR3 with reference TRBV2 and TRBJ2-1 gives the whole variable domain EPEVTQTPSHQVTQMGQEVILRCVPISNHLYFYWYRQILGQKVEFLVSFYNNEISEKSEIFDDQFSVERPDGSNFTLKIRSTKLEDSAMYFCASSDRNNEQFFGPGTRLTVL.

This clone has a single count. This rearrangement joins TRBV19 to TRBJ1-5; 9 bases fit TRBD1. CDR1 is LNHDA and CDR2 is SQIVND in the germline V gene (reference sequence). Losses at the gene ends were 3 bases for V and 3 bases for J; bases not matched to a gene: 6. This CDR3 comprises 16 residues. Here the CDR3 DNA reads TGTGCCAGTAGTATTGCGACAGGGGGAGCCAATCAGCCCCAGCATTTT. Translation: CASSIATGGANQPQHF.

The CDR3 protein is CASSLVLGQGSREQFF. CDR3 nucleotides: TGTGCCAGCAGCCTGGTACTAGGACAGGGGAGCCGGGAGCAGTTCTTC. This chain uses TRBV7-9 with TRBJ2-1; 9 bases are shared with TRBD1. Germline trimming cut 5 bases from V and 10 bases from J; bases unmatched to any gene: 15. The CDR3 is 16 amino acids. Germline V gene lookup returns CDR1 SEHNR and CDR2 FQNEAQ (reference sequence).

This sequence joins TRBV5-1 and TRBJ2-5, with 7 bases matching TRBD2. V was clipped by 5 bases and J by 4 bases; unmatched bases: 5. This CDR3 is 13 amino acids long. Germline-derived CDR1 and CDR2 are SGHRS and YFSETQ. The CDR3 region is CASSRLAGETQYF. The DNA for the CDR3 is TGCGCCAGCAGTAGACTAGCTGGAGAGACCCAGTACTTC.

V and J are TRBV7-6 and TRBJ1-3; D perhaps matches TRBD1 (6 bases). The CDR3 runs to 15 residues. Deletions cut 2 bases from V and 4 bases from J, with 12 bases between. The germline CDR1 and CDR2 sequences are SGHVS and FNYEAQ. The CDR3, as DNA: TGTGCCAGCAGCTTAAGGACAGCTCAGGGAAACACCATATATTTT. Translated, it gives CASSLRTAQGNTIYF.

The J gene is TRBJ2-7, the V gene TRBV19; perhaps TRBD1 as D (6 bases). Per germline, CDR1 LNHDA and CDR2 SQIVND (reference sequence). The CDR3 runs to 15 residues. V lost 6 bases, J lost 2 bases, and 17 bases lay in between. The DNA of the CDR3 is TGTGCCAGTAGCAGTCAGGGGCGGATGCCCTACGAGCAGTACTTC. This codes for CASSSQGRMPYEQYF. The full variable domain, rest sourced from reference TRBV19 and TRBJ2-7, is DGGITQSPKYLFRKEGQNVTLSCEQNLNHDAMYWYRQDPGQGLRLIYYSQIVNDFQKGDIAEGYSVSREKKESFPLTVTSAQKNPTAFYLCASSSQGRMPYEQYFGPGTRLTVT.

The V call is TRBV5-1, the J call TRBJ1-4; no clear D. V dropped 4 bases and J dropped 4 bases, with 14 bases sitting between them. The CDR3 loop spans 15 amino acids. Germline CDR1 and CDR2: SGHRS and YFSETQ. The CDR3 protein is CASSRRRASNEKLFF. CDR3 bases: TGCGCCAGCAGCCGCCGACGGGCAAGTAATGAAAAACTGTTTTTT.

This clone was seen a few times. This rearrangement joins TRBV5-1 to TRBJ2-2, with 7 bases lining up with TRBD1. Germline V gene data show CDR1 as SGHRS and CDR2 as YFSETQ. Unmatched junction bases numbered 6, after V lost 3 bases and J lost 4 bases. This CDR3 is built from 15 residues. The CDR3 sequence is CASSSDRAGTGELFF. CDR3 in DNA: TGCGCCAGCAGCTCCGACAGGGCCGGCACCGGGGAGCTGTTTTTT. Drawing the rest from reference TRBV5-1 and TRBJ2-2, the complete variable domain is KAGVTQTPRYLIKTRGQQVTLSCSPISGHRSVSWYQQTPGQGLQFLFEYFSETQRNKGNFPGRFSGRQFSNSRSEMNVSTLELGDSALYLCASSSDRAGTGELFFGEGSRLTVL.

This clone was seen only a few times. V and J are TRBV4-1 and TRBJ2-3; D call uncertain. The CDR3 loop spans 13 amino acids. CDR1 is MGHRA, CDR2 YSYEKL, per germline. V lost 4 bases and J 6 bases, leaving 11 bases between the germline ends. CDR3 region: CASSPRRRDTQYF. The CDR3 nucleotides are TGCGCCAGCAGCCCCCGCCGACGGGATACGCAGTATTTT.

The rearrangement joins TRBV28 to TRBJ2-7; 8 bases agree with TRBD1. This CDR3 has 14 amino acids. Losses at the gene ends were 7 bases for V and 4 bases for J; bases not matched to a gene: 9. Germline V lookup: CDR1 MDHEN, CDR2 SYDVKM. The CDR3 bases are TGTGCCAGCAACCGACGACAGGGGAGGTACGAGCAGTACTTC. Translated: CASNRRQGRYEQYF.

This clone was seen once. The genes are TRBV18 and TRBJ2-7, with TRBD1 as a possible D gene (6 bases). Trimming removed 3 bases from V and 3 bases from J, with 12 bases in between. Germline loops: CDR1 KGHSH, CDR2 LQKENI. The CDR3 is made up of 14 amino acids. The CDR3 nucleotides read TGTGCCAGCTCACCTCCTGCAGGGGTCTACGAGCAGTACTTC. Translated: CASSPPAGVYEQYF.

The V and J genes are TRBV7-8 and TRBJ2-7; 11 positions match TRBD1. The CDR3 sequence is 16 residues long. Trimming cost V 7 bases and J 4 bases; bases outside gene matches: 12. CDR1 is SGHVS and CDR2 is FQNEAQ in the germline V gene. The CDR3 protein is CASTVRAGQGGYEQYF. CDR3 nucleotides: TGTGCCAGCACCGTAAGGGCGGGACAGGGGGGGTACGAGCAGTACTTC.

The V and J genes are TRBV28 and TRBJ2-3, with 14 positions matching TRBD2. Trimming cost V 4 bases and J 4 bases; bases outside gene matches: 4. The CDR3 extends over 16 amino acids. The germline gives CDR1 MDHEN, CDR2 SYDVKM. CDR3 DNA sequence: TGTGCCAGCAGTTATCGGACTAGCGGGAGGCCAGATACGCAGTATTTT. Translation: CASSYRTSGRPDTQYF.

This rearrangement joins TRBV7-9 to TRBJ1-2; 12 nucleotides align to TRBD1. The CDR3 has 16 amino acids. The V gene end was trimmed by 1 base and the J gene end by 7 bases; junction bases not matched to a gene: 7. The V gene's germline CDR1 is SEHNR and CDR2 FQNEAQ (reference sequence). The chain's CDR3 is CASSLGSGTGGSGYTF. As DNA, the CDR3 is TGTGCCAGCAGCTTAGGGTCTGGGACAGGGGGCTCTGGCTACACCTTC.

This clone was recorded once. This chain links TRBV18 with TRBJ2-5; D call uncertain. Per the germline V gene, CDR1 is KGHSH and CDR2 is LQKENI. The CDR3 is 16 residues long. With 2 bases removed from V and 1 base from J, the gap between germline ends came to 14 bases. The DNA of the CDR3 is TGTGCCAGCTCACCATTCATACTAAGCGCCCAAGAGACCCAGTACTTC. As protein: CASSPFILSAQETQYF. The complete variable domain, with remaining parts taken from reference TRBV18 and TRBJ2-5, reads NAGVMQNPRHLVRRRGQEARLRCSPMKGHSHVYWYRQLPEEGLKFMVYLQKENIIDESGMPKERFSAEFPKEGPSILRIQQVVRGDSAAYFCASSPFILSAQETQYFGPGTRLLVL.

The V call is TRBV19, the J call TRBJ1-5, with D unclear. The germline V gene encodes CDR1 LNHDA and CDR2 SQIVND (reference sequence). The V gene lost 7 bases and the J gene lost 3 bases, with 13 bases spanning the gap. CDR3 length: 14 amino acids. CDR3 DNA sequence: TGTGCCAGTAAGAATCTTATTACCAATCAGCCCCAGCATTTT. Protein product: CASKNLITNQPQHF.

The chain employs TRBV5-1 and TRBJ2-1; the D gene is possibly TRBD1 (6 bases). The CDR3 is 15 residues long. Trimming stripped 4 bases from V and 4 bases from J, with 15 bases between. CDR1 and CDR2 from the germline V gene are SGHRS and YFSETQ. This chain's CDR3 is CASSDMGAPYNEQFF. The CDR3 coding sequence is TGCGCCAGCAGCGATATGGGGGCGCCGTACAATGAGCAGTTCTTC.

The chain has TRBV5-6 and TRBJ1-2; D is possibly TRBD1 (5 bases). CDR3 length: 14 residues. Trimming cost V 3 bases and J 1 base, with 10 bases left between them. The germline CDR1 and CDR2 sequences are SGHDT and YYEEEE. The CDR3 region has the DNA TGTGCCAGCAGCTGGGACGGGTTTAACTATGGCTACACCTTC. Translating gives CASSWDGFNYGYTF.